The T cell receptor beta chain under discussion was sequenced for a study of T-cell reconstitution after alpha-beta-depleted transplantation in children. Preparation of the TCRbeta library involved a method that used unique molecular identifiers. TCRdb analysed the PCR reads with MiXCR anew, one entry per CDR3 protein. The table lists around 300,000 distinct CDR3 sequences, roughly 7.8% of them singletons. This CDR3 region has 13 residues. The germline CDR1 and CDR2 sequences are DFQATT and SNEGSKA (reference sequence). With 5 bases clipped from V and 2 bases from J, the junction kept 3 bases outside the gene matches. The sample holds many counts of this clonotype. Its antigen remains unidentified. The study's findings and limits: Reported findings indicate that, about two months after transplant, alpha-beta T cells came from several hundred expanded clones, which were derived from non-depleted graft cells. The authors attributed T-cell counts and diversity one year after transplant mostly to newly produced T cells.

The source was peripheral blood, collected 360 days after TCRalphabeta/CD19-depleted stem cell transplant. The rearrangement links TRBV20-1 to TRBJ2-3; the match to TRBD2 covers 8 bases. The receptor was derived from a female patient under 10 years old who had a stem cell transplant for Fanconi anemia, so the T cells may come from the graft donor. CDR3 in DNA: TGCAGTGCTCTCGGACTAGCCACAGATACGCAGTATTTT. Translated, it gives CSALGLATDTQYF.